These 19 T cell receptor beta chains came from one sample sequenced in a study of T cell responses to AZD1222 COVID-19 vaccine. Sequencing used immunoSEQ multiplex PCR; TCRdb keeps in-frame clones, though not all of them. This sample yields approximately 72,000 clones, of which roughly nine tenths are seen a single time; 28% belongs to the top ten. The source was peripheral blood, collected 28 days after the second AZD1222 dose. These receptors all stem from an adult who received the AZD1222 COVID-19 vaccine.

V is TRBV7-2 and J is TRBJ2-3, with a tentative D call TRBD1 (6 bases). The CDR3 consists of 15 residues. CDR1 is SGHTA and CDR2 is FQGNSA in the germline V gene. Trimming shortened V by 5 bases and J by 4 bases, and 16 bases separated the two germline ends. The CDR3 sequence is CASSLGGQEADTQYF. For the CDR3, the DNA is TGTGCCAGCAGCCTAGGGGGACAAGAGGCAGATACGCAGTATTTT.

This clone was observed once. The rearrangement links TRBV5-1 to TRBJ2-7; TRBD1 matches at 9 bases. The CDR3 runs 15 residues. The junction had 8 bases not matched to a gene; V was cut back by 4 bases and J by 3 bases. Germline V gene lookup returns CDR1 SGHRS and CDR2 YFSETQ. The CDR3 sequence: CASSPDRDRVYEQYF. The CDR3 DNA is TGCGCCAGCAGCCCCGACCGGGACAGGGTCTACGAGCAGTACTTC.

The rearrangement links TRBV19 to TRBJ2-1; 9 nucleotides align to TRBD2. There are 16 residues in the CDR3. V lost 5 bases, J lost 9 bases, and 14 bases stayed unmatched. From germline, CDR1 is LNHDA and CDR2 SQIVND (reference sequence). The CDR3 nucleotides are TGTGCCAGTAGTTCGCCTTGGCGGGAGGGCCTGAGTGAGCAGTTCTTC. Amino acid sequence: CASSSPWREGLSEQFF.

V gene TRBV19 combines with J gene TRBJ2-7, with D unresolved. Germline lookup yields CDR1 LNHDA and CDR2 SQIVND (reference sequence). This CDR3 is built from 15 residues. V was clipped by 6 bases and J by 4 bases, with 19 bases between them. CDR3 residues: CASSPQNGGPYEQYF. CDR3 in DNA: TGTGCCAGTAGCCCCCAGAACGGTGGGCCTTACGAGCAGTACTTC.

This chain links TRBV30 with TRBJ2-5; TRBD2 matches 7 bases. This CDR3 region has 12 residues. V gave up 8 bases and J gave up 3 bases; unmatched junction bases: 6. Germline CDR1 and CDR2: GTSNPN and SVGIG (reference sequence). The CDR3 sequence is CARSGIKETQYF. The CDR3 DNA sequence: TGTGCCCGCAGCGGGATAAAAGAGACCCAGTACTTC.

The chain has TRBV11-2 and TRBJ2-6; D gene unclear. Germline V gives CDR1 SGHAT, CDR2 FQNNGV. The CDR3 is made up of 13 amino acids. Trimming left V 6 bases short and J 3 bases short, with 6 bases between. This CDR3 is CASSPGGANVLTF. CDR3 in DNA: TGTGCCAGCAGTCCGGGTGGGGCCAACGTCCTGACTTTC.

The chain has TRBV9 and TRBJ1-1; possibly TRBD1 for D (5 bases). CDR3 size: 15 residues. V dropped 0 bases and J dropped 3 bases, with 12 bases sitting between them. CDR1 is SGDLS, CDR2 YYNGEE, per germline. CDR3 bases: TGTGCCAGCAGCGTAGGGGGCCTGGGGGACACTGAAGCTTTCTTT. Translated, it gives CASSVGGLGDTEAFF.

J is TRBJ2-7 and V is TRBV18, with D perhaps matching TRBD2 (5 bases). In germline, CDR1 is KGHSH, CDR2 LQKENI. CDR3 length equals 15 residues. Deletions cut 4 bases from V and 6 bases from J, with 19 bases between. CDR3 loop: CASSLAELGGGEQYF. The CDR3 region has the DNA TGTGCCAGCTCACTAGCTGAACTAGGCGGTGGCGAGCAGTACTTC.

This chain's CDR3 is CASSPQETQYF. In DNA form, the CDR3 reads TGTGCCAGCAGCCCCCAAGAGACCCAGTACTTC. The chain is built from TRBV2 and TRBJ2-5; D not resolved. In germline, CDR1 is SNHLY, CDR2 FYNNEI. V shed 6 bases and J shed 1 base, with 3 bases lying between them. The CDR3 is made up of 11 amino acids.

The chain joins TRBV6-1 to TRBJ1-6, with TRBD1 as a possible D gene (6 bases). Between the trimmed V and J ends, which lost 4 bases and 9 bases, there was a span of 22 bases. Germline-derived CDR1 and CDR2 are MNHNS and SASEGT. The CDR3 totals 17 residues. CDR3 residues: CASSAPLGGQWGSPLHF. The CDR3 nucleotides are TGTGCCAGCAGTGCACCCCTGGGGGGGCAATGGGGTTCACCCCTCCACTTT.

This rearrangement joins TRBV28 to TRBJ2-6; D perhaps matches TRBD1 (5 bases). The germline CDR1 and CDR2 sequences are MDHEN and SYDVKM. This CDR3 has 15 residues. Trimming cost V 5 bases and J 0 bases, with 8 bases left between them. The CDR3 reads CASSADSSGANVLTF. The CDR3 region has the DNA TGTGCCAGCAGTGCTGACAGCTCTGGGGCCAACGTCCTGACTTTC.

V and J are TRBV11-2 and TRBJ2-5; possibly TRBD1 or TRBD2 for D (5 bases each). V was shortened by 3 bases and J by 4 bases, with 9 bases between the two germline ends. CDR1 is SGHAT and CDR2 is FQNNGV in the germline V gene. The CDR3 totals 13 residues. This chain's CDR3 is CASSFPGGETQYF. CDR3 sequence (DNA): TGTGCCAGCAGCTTCCCTGGGGGAGAGACCCAGTACTTC.

V gene TRBV14 combines with J gene TRBJ2-7; no reliable D call. With 2 bases removed from V and 7 bases from J, the gap between germline ends came to 15 bases. The CDR3 has 14 residues. Germline assignment: CDR1 SGHDN and CDR2 FVKESK. This CDR3 reads CASSQSRDLEEQYF. In nucleotides, the CDR3 is TGTGCCAGCAGCCAATCCAGAGACTTGGAAGAGCAGTACTTC.

The chain carries TRBV27 and TRBJ2-7; D not certain. This CDR3 region has 15 residues. CDR1 and CDR2 from the germline V gene are MNHEY and SMNVEV (reference sequence). The ends were cut back, 3 bases at V and 1 base at J, with 13 bases in the middle. The CDR3 spells CASSFRRPLSYEQYF. CDR3 DNA: TGTGCCAGCAGTTTTCGGCGGCCTCTATCCTACGAGCAGTACTTC.

The V and J genes are TRBV10-2 and TRBJ2-2, with D hard to call. The CDR3 contains 13 residues. Germline V gives CDR1 WSHSY, CDR2 SAAADI. The V gene lost 6 bases and the J gene lost 4 bases, with 9 bases spanning the gap. In DNA, the CDR3 is TGCGCCAGCAGGGGTTATTCCACCGGGGAGCTGTTTTTT. Its translation is CASRGYSTGELFF.

The chain couples TRBV5-1 to TRBJ1-2, with 8 bases fitting TRBD1. Germline V gene data show CDR1 as SGHRS and CDR2 as YFSETQ. V was pared by 4 bases and J by 3 bases, with 5 bases of the junction left unmatched. The CDR3 is made up of 14 amino acids. The CDR3 DNA reads TGCGCCAGCAGCACGGACAGGGTTGACTATGGCTACACCTTC. This sequence encodes CASSTDRVDYGYTF. Full variable domain (rest looked up from reference TRBV5-1 and TRBJ1-2): KAGVTQTPRYLIKTRGQQVTLSCSPISGHRSVSWYQQTPGQGLQFLFEYFSETQRNKGNFPGRFSGRQFSNSRSEMNVSTLELGDSALYLCASSTDRVDYGYTFGSGTRLTVV.

V is TRBV7-7 and J is TRBJ2-1; D remains ambiguous. The germline gives CDR1 SSHAT, CDR2 FNYEAQ (reference sequence). There are 16 residues in the CDR3. V lost 1 base and J 8 bases, leaving 18 bases between the germline ends. Here the CDR3 DNA reads TGTGCCAGCAGCTTAGGGCTTAGTGGAGCCTCGGATGAGCAGTTCTTC. Translation gives CASSLGLSGASDEQFF. The complete variable domain, with remaining parts taken from reference TRBV7-7 and TRBJ2-1, reads GAGVSQSPRYKVTKRGQDVTLRCDPISSHATLYWYQQALGQGPEFLTYFNYEAQPDKSGLPSDRFSAERPEGSISTLTIQRTEQRDSAMYRCASSLGLSGASDEQFFGPGTRLTVL.

This clone was counted once. The germline gene is not matched at one end of the junction; a read error may be the cause. V and J are TRBV29-1 and TRBJ2-7, with 8 bases lining up with TRBD1. The CDR3 is 11 residues long. Germline CDR1 reads SQVTM; CDR2 reads ANQGSEA. The CDR3 is CSFTIGDRLFF. For the CDR3, the DNA is TGCAGCTTCACCATCGGGGACAGGCTGTTCTTC.

J is TRBJ1-1 and V is TRBV30; D is possibly TRBD1 (5 bases). Trimming took 0 bases from V and 5 from J, leaving 19 bases between them. The CDR3 has 16 residues. CDR1 GTSNPN and CDR2 SVGIG come from the germline V gene (reference sequence). DNA for the CDR3: TGTGCCTGGAGTGTGGTGCAGGGAGAACGAGGTACTGAAGCTTTCTTT. Amino acids: CAWSVVQGERGTEAFF.